Listed below are T cell receptor beta chains from one sample, sequenced in a study of identical twins' blood T cells. TCRdb recomputed calls from the 5' RACE reads with MiXCR, one row per CDR3 protein. This sample yields about 370,000 distinct CDR3 sequences, of which roughly 27% are seen a single time; roughly 6.1% belongs to the top ten. Sequenced input: PBMCs. Receptors were obtained from a woman between 18 and 55 years old in good health. CDR3s include the opening cysteine and the closing phenylalanine or tryptophan. The D gene is left open where the match is weak. Clone size, where shown, is once, few, many, or a class for clones that have expanded.

J gene | clone size | V gene | D gene | CDR3 protein | CDR3 DNA
TRBJ1-6 | - | TRBV10-3 | - | CAIKSRDSPLHF | TGTGCCATCAAAAGCAGGGATTCACCCCTCCACTTT
TRBJ1-1 | - | TRBV6-5 | - | CASSYWGPGGTEAFF | TGTGCCAGCAGTTACTGGGGGCCTGGGGGCACTGAAGCTTTCTTT
TRBJ1-4 | - | TRBV6-2/TRBV6-3 | - | CASSYHRRDATNEKLFF | TGTGCCAGCAGTTACCATCGCAGAGATGCAACTAATGAAAAACTGTTTTTT
TRBJ2-7 | - | TRBV29-1 | - | CSVGQRNEQYF | TGCAGCGTTGGCCAGAGAAACGAGCAGTACTTC
TRBJ1-6 | few | TRBV5-1 | - | CASSPDGDSYNSPLHF | TGCGCCAGCAGCCCAGACGGGGACTCCTATAATTCACCCCTCCACTTT
TRBJ1-4 | - | TRBV11-2 | - | CASSLRQAWGEKLFF | TGTGCCAGCAGCCTACGACAGGCCTGGGGTGAAAAACTGTTTTTT
TRBJ2-4 | - | TRBV20-1 | - | CSAYRVENIQYF | TGCAGTGCTTACAGGGTGGAAAACATTCAGTACTTC
TRBJ2-2 | few | TRBV11-3 | - | CASSPNAGELFF | TGTGCCAGCAGCCCGAATGCCGGGGAGCTGTTTTTT
TRBJ1-2 | - | TRBV3-1 | - | CASSIKGVNYGYTF | TGTGCCAGCAGTATTAAAGGGGTTAACTATGGCTACACCTTC
TRBJ2-2 | many | TRBV20-1 | - | CSAPNAVTGELFF | TGCAGTGCCCCAAACGCCGTCACCGGGGAGCTGTTTTTT
TRBJ1-1 | many | TRBV10-3 | TRBD1 | CAISGTGTERAFF | TGTGCCATCAGTGGAACCGGGACAGAAAGAGCTTTCTTT
TRBJ2-3 | few | TRBV29-1 | TRBD1 | CSVRDRAEGTQYF | TGCAGCGTTCGGGACAGGGCCGAGGGTACGCAGTATTTT
TRBJ1-2 | - | TRBV12-5 | - | CASGLVPGVGIKSYGYTF | TGTGCTAGTGGTTTGGTTCCAGGGGTCGGTATTAAAAGCTATGGCTACACCTTC
TRBJ2-2 | - | TRBV20-1 | - | CSGFNTGELFF | TGCAGCGGATTTAACACCGGGGAGCTGTTTTTT
TRBJ2-1 | - | TRBV5-1 | TRBD2 | CTSSGGLSPSGLVYNEQFF | TGCACCAGCAGCGGGGGGCTATCTCCATCGGGACTGGTCTACAATGAGCAGTTCTTC
TRBJ1-2 | - | TRBV29-1 | - | CSVDGEIYGYTF | TGCAGCGTTGACGGGGAGATCTATGGCTACACCTTC
TRBJ2-2 | once | TRBV25-1 | - | CASSDYPNTGELFF | TGTGCCAGCAGTGATTATCCCAACACCGGGGAGCTGTTTTTT
TRBJ1-3 | few | TRBV3-1 | - | CASSHRQGFDTIYF | TGTGCCAGCAGCCACCGGCAGGGTTTCGACACCATATATTTT
TRBJ2-7 | - | TRBV4-1 | TRBD2 | CASSQGTSGTYEQYF | TGCGCCAGCAGCCAAGGGACTAGCGGGACCTACGAGCAGTACTTC
TRBJ1-5 | - | TRBV7-8 | TRBD1 | CASRFDRVLGPQHF | TGTGCCAGCAGGTTCGACAGGGTCCTCGGTCCCCAGCATTTT
TRBJ1-1 | - | TRBV6-2/TRBV6-3 | - | CASSYPSRGYTEAFF | TGTGCCAGCAGTTACCCCTCCAGGGGCTACACTGAAGCTTTCTTT
TRBJ1-1 | - | TRBV11-1 | - | CASSLGSLGGGTEAFF | TGTGCCAGCAGCTTAGGCTCTCTGGGAGGGGGCACTGAAGCTTTCTTT
TRBJ1-1 | - | TRBV9 | - | CASSDGRGIYAEALF | TGTGCCAGCAGCGATGGTCGGGGGATCTACGCTGAAGCTCTCTTT
TRBJ2-1 | - | TRBV20-1 | - | CSAGGLSRSYNEQFF | TGCAGTGCTGGAGGATTGTCCCGGTCCTACAATGAACAGTTCTTC
TRBJ2-2 | - | TRBV9 | TRBD2 | CAGSVAGMNTGELFF | TGTGCCGGCAGCGTAGCGGGAATGAACACCGGGGAGCTGTTTTTT
TRBJ1-5 | - | TRBV19 | - | CASSKGELDQPQHF | TGTGCCAGTAGTAAGGGGGAATTGGATCAGCCCCAGCATTTT
TRBJ2-2 | once | TRBV25-1 | - | CASKPDRLYAGELFF | TGTGCCAGCAAACCTGACAGGCTTTACGCCGGGGAGCTGTTTTTT
TRBJ2-4 | - | TRBV29-1 | - | CSVRGAKNIQYF | TGCAGCGTTAGGGGGGCCAAAAACATTCAGTACTTC
TRBJ2-1 | - | TRBV5-1 | - | CASSYNAGGYNEQFF | TGCGCCAGCAGCTACAACGCAGGGGGGTACAATGAGCAGTTCTTC
TRBJ1-3 | many | TRBV29-1 | TRBD1 | CSVVGDSFGNTIYF | TGCAGCGTTGTGGGGGACAGTTTTGGAAACACCATATATTTT
TRBJ2-5 | many | TRBV10-3 | - | CAISTGSGETQYF | TGTGCCATCAGCACAGGTTCCGGGGAGACCCAGTACTTC
TRBJ1-1 | - | TRBV3-1 | TRBD1 | CASSQERTGLAFF | TGTGCCAGCAGCCAAGAGAGGACAGGGTTGGCTTTCTTT
TRBJ1-2 | - | TRBV9 | - | CASSVTGSSGYGYTF | TGTGCCAGCAGCGTAACAGGGTCCTCCGGTTATGGCTACACCTTC
TRBJ1-1 | - | TRBV7-9 | TRBD1 | CASSFWGGQLNTEAFF | TGTGCCAGCAGCTTCTGGGGGGGACAGCTTAACACTGAAGCTTTCTTT
TRBJ2-3 | - | TRBV6-2/TRBV6-3 | TRBD2 | CASSRLGLAVSTDTQYF | TGTGCCAGCAGCCGACTTGGACTAGCGGTGAGCACAGATACGCAGTATTTT
TRBJ2-1 | - | TRBV7-9 | - | CASSPRELYNEQFF | TGTGCCAGCAGCCCGCGGGAATTGTACAATGAGCAGTTCTTC
TRBJ2-1 | many | TRBV20-1 | TRBD2 | CSARSASGSNEQFF | TGCAGTGCTAGGTCTGCTAGCGGTTCTAATGAGCAGTTCTTC